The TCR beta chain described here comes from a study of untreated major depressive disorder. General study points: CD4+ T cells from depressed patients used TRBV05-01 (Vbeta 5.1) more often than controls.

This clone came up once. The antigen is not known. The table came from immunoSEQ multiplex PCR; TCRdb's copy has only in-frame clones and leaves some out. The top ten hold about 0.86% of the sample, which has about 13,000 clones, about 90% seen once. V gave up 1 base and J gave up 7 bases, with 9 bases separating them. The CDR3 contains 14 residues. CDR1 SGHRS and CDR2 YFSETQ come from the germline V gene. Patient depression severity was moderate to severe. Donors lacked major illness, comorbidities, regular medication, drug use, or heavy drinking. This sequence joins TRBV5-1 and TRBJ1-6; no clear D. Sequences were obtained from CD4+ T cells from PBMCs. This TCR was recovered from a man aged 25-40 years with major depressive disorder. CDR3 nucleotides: TGCGCCAGCAGCTTGAGAGGGTACAATTCACCCCTCCACTTT. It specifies CASSLRGYNSPLHF.